This TCR beta chain emerged from a study of blood T cell repertoires in COVID-19. Germline V CDR1 and CDR2: GTSNPN, SVGIG (reference sequence). This CDR3 has 14 amino acids. The ends were cut back, 0 bases at V and 6 bases at J, with 14 bases in the middle. Original handling: Amplification with reference gene primers provided the estimates of nucleated cell counts. The method was immunoSEQ multiplex PCR; TCRdb's version includes in-frame clones alone and lacks a portion of them. V, J and clone size derive from that table, while D and trimming were established from the DNA sequence. Of around 270,000 clones in the sample, around nine tenths are singletons; the top ten hold around 9.1%.

The rearrangement links TRBV30 to TRBJ1-2; perhaps TRBD1 as D (6 bases). This receptor was taken from a man aged 40-49 years who had recovered from COVID-19. Sequencing was carried out using peripheral blood. The CDR3 is CAWSVVQGAHGYTF. The CDR3 DNA follows: TGTGCCTGGAGTGTGGTACAGGGCGCGCATGGCTACACCTTC.